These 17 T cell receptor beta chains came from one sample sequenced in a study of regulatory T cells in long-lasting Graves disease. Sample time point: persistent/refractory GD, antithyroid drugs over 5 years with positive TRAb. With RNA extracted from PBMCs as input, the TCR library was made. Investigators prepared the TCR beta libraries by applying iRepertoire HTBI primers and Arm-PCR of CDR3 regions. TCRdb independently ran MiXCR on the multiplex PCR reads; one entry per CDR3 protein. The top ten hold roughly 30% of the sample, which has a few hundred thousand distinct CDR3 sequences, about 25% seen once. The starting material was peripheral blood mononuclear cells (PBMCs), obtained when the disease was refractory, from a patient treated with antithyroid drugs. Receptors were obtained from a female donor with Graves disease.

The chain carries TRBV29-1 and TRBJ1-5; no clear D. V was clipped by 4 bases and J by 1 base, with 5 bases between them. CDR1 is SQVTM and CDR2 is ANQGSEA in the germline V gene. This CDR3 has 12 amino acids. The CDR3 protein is CSVGYSNQPQHF. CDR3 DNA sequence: TGCAGCGTTGGGTACAGCAATCAGCCCCAGCATTTT.

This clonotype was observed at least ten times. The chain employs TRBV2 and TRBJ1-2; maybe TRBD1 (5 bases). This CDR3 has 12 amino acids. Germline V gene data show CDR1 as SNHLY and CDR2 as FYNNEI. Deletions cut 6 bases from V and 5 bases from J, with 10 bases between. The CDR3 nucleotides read TGTGCCAGCAGCGACAGTGGGTATGGCTACACCTTC. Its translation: CASSDSGYGYTF.

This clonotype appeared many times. The CDR3 region has the DNA TGTGCCAGCAGCCTTACCCCCAGAGATAATGAAAAACTGTTTTTT. Protein product: CASSLTPRDNEKLFF. The chain employs TRBV7-8 and TRBJ1-4; no clear D. This CDR3 contains 15 residues. Trimming shortened V by 5 bases and J by 4 bases, and 14 bases separated the two germline ends. Germline assignment: CDR1 SGHVS and CDR2 FQNEAQ.

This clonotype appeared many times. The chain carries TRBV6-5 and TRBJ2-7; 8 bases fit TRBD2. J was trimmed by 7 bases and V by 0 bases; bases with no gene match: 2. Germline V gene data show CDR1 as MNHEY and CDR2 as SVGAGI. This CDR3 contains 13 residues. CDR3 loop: CASSYSASGEQYF. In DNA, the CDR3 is TGTGCCAGCAGTTACTCTGCTAGCGGGGAGCAGTACTTC.

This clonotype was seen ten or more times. The CDR3 here is CASSLDGQETQYF. DNA of the CDR3: TGTGCCAGCAGCTTAGACGGGCAAGAGACCCAGTACTTC. The V call is TRBV7-9, the J call TRBJ2-5; D not certain. The CDR3 extends over 13 amino acids. Germline lookup yields CDR1 SEHNR and CDR2 FQNEAQ (reference sequence). Trimming removed 1 base from V and 2 bases from J, with 5 bases in between.

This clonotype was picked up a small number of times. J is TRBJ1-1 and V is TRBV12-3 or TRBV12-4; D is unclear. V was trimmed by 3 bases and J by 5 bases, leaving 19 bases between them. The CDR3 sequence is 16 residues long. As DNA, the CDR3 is TGTGCCAGCAGTTTTAATAGGCAGGCGGGCGGAACTGAAGCTTTCTTT. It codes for CASSFNRQAGGTEAFF.

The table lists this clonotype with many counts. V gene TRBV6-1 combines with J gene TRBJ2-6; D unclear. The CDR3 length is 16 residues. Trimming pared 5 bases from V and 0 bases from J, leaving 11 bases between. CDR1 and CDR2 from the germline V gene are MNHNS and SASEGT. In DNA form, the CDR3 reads TGTGCCAGCAGTACCCGACTGTACTCTGGGGCCAACGTCCTGACTTTC. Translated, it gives CASSTRLYSGANVLTF.

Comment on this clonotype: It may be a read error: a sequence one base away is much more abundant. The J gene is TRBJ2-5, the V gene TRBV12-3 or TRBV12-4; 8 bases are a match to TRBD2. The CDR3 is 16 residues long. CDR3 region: CAGSKAGVEVRETQYF. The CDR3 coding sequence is TGTGCCGGCAGTAAAGCGGGAGTGGAGGTTCGGGAGACCCAGTACTTC.

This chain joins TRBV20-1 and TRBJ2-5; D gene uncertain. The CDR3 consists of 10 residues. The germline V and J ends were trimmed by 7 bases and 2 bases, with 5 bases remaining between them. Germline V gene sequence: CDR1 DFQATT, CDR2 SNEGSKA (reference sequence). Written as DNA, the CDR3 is TGCAGTGGGTCGCAAGAGACCCAGTACTTC. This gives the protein CSGSQETQYF.

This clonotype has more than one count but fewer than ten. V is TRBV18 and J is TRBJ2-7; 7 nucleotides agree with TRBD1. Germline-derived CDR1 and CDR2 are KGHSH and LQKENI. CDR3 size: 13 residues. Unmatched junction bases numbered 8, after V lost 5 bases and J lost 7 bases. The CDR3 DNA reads TGTGCCAGCTCATCATACAGGGGTCAAGAGCAGTACTTC. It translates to CASSSYRGQEQYF.

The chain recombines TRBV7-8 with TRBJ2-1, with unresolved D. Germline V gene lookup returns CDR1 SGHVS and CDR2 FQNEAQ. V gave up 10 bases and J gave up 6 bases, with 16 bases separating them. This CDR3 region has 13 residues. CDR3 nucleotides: TGTGCCACTTGGGGAAGGGCCCGCAATGAGCAGTTCTTC. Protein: CATWGRARNEQFF. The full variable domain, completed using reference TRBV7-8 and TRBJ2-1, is GAGVSQSPRYKVAKRGQDVALRCDPISGHVSLFWYQQALGQGPEFLTYFQNEAQLDKSGLPSDRFFAERPEGSVSTLKIQRTQQEDSAVYLCATWGRARNEQFFGPGTRLTVL.

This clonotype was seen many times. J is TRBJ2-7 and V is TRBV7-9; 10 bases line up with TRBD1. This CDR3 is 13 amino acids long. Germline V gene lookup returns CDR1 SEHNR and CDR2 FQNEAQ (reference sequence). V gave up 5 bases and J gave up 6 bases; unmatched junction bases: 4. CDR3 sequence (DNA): TGTGCCAGCAGCGGACAGGGGGTCGGCGAGCAGTACTTC. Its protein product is CASSGQGVGEQYF.

CDR3 in DNA: TGTGCCAGCAGTTACACACAGGGTATAGATACGCAGTATTTT. Translated: CASSYTQGIDTQYF. This chain uses TRBV6-5 with TRBJ2-3; D possibly corresponds to TRBD1 (6 bases). Trimming cost V 2 bases and J 5 bases, with 11 bases left between them. The germline CDR1 and CDR2 sequences are MNHEY and SVGAGI. CDR3 length: 14 residues.

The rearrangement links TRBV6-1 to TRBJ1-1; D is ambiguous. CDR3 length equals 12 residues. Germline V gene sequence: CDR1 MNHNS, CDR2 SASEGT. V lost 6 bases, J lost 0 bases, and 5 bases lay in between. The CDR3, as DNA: TGTGCCAGCAGATTGCTGAACACTGAAGCTTTCTTT. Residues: CASRLLNTEAFF.

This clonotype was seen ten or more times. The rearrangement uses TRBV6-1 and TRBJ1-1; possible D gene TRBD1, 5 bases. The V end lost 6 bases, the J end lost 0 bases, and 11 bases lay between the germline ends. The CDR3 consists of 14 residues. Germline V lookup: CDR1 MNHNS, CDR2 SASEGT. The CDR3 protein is CASRGTLMNTEAFF. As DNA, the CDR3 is TGTGCCAGCAGAGGGACGCTCATGAACACTGAAGCTTTCTTT.

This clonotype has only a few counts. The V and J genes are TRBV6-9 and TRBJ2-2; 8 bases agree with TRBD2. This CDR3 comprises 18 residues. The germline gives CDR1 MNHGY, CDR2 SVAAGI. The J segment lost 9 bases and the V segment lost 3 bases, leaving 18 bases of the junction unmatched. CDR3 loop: CASSYQTGLSGKSRELFF. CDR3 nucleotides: TGTGCCAGCAGTTACCAAACTGGTCTTAGCGGGAAATCGAGGGAGCTGTTTTTT.

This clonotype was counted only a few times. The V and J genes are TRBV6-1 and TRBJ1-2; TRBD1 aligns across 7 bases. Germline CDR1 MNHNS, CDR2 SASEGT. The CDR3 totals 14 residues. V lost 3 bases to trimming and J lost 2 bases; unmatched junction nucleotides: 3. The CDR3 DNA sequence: TGTGCCAGCAGTGATGACAGGGTGAACTATGGCTACACCTTC. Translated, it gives CASSDDRVNYGYTF.